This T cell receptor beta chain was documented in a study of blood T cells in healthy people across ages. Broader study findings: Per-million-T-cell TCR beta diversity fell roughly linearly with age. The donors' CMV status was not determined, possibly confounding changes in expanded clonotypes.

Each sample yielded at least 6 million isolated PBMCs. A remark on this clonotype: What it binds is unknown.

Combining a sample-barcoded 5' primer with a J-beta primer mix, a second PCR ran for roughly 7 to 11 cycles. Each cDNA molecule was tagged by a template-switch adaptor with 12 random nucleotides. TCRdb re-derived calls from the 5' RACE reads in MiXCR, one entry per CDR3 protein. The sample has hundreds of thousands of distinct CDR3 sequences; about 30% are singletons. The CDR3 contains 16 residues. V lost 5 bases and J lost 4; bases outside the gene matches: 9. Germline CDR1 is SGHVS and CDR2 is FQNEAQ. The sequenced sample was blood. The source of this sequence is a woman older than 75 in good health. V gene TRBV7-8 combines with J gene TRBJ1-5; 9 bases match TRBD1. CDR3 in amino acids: CASSRAGGQGNQPQHF. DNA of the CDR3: TGTGCCAGCAGCCGAGCCGGGGGACAGGGTAATCAGCCCCAGCATTTT.